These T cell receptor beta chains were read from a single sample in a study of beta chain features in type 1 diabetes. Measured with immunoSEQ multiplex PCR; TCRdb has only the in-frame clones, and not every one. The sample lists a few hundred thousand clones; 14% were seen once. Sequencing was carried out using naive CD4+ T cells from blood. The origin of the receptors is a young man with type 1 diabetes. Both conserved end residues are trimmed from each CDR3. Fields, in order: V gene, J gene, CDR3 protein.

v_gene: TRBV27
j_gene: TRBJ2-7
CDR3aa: ASSLQGGVSHEQY

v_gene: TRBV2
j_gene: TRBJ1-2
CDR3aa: ASSEAGFPY

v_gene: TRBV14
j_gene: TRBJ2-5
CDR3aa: ASSQAVQETQY

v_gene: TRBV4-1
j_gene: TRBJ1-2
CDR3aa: ASSQPTQGAAYGYT

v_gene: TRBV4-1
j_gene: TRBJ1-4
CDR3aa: ASSQDFMALNEKLF

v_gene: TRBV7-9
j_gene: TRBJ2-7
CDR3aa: ASSFGTSLVAGGSYEQY

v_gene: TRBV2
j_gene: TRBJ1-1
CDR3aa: ASSDFAVGQGAEAF

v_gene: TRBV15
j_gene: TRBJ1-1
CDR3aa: ATSRVSTEAF

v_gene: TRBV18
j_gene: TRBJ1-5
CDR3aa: ASSPAGQSISNQPQH

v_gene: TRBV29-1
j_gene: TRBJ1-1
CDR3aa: SVDESMNTEAF

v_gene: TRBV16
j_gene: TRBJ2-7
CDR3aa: ASSLKDSSYEQY

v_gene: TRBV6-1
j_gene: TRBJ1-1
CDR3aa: ASSVAGASNTEAF

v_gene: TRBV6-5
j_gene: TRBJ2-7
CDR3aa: ASSYSSTSSYEQY

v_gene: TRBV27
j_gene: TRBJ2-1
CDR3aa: ASSLRGGSNEQF

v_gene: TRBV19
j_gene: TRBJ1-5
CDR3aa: ASSIQDYQPQH

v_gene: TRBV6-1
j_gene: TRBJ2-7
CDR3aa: ASKLSYRAYEQY

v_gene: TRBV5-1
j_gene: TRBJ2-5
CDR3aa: ASSSRDPNSGTQY

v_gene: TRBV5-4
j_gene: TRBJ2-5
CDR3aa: ASSASLAGGQETQY

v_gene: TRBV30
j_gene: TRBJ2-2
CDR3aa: AWSPDRYTGELF

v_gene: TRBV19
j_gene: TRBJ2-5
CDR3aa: ASSITSVWETQY

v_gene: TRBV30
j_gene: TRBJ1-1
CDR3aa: AWSRRSTEAF

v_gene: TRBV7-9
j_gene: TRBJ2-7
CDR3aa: ASSIPGTGNYEQY

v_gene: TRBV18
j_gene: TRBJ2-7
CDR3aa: ASSTGTVSYEQY

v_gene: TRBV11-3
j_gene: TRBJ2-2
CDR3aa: ASSPAGVYANTGELF

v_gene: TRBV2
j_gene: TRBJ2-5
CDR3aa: ASSVGGETQY

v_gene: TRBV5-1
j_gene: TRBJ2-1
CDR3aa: ASRSRLAGGPNEQF

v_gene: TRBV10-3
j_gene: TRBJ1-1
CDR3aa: AISAGQGNTEAF

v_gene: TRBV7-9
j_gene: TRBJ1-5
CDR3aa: ASSLATGTQPQH

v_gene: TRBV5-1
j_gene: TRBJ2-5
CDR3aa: ASSPGLAGETQY

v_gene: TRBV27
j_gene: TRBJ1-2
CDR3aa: ASSLVGGAGHYGYT

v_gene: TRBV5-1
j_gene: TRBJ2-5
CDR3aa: ASSLRWSRETQY

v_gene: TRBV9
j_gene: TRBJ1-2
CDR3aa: ASSVVGTGNIYGYT

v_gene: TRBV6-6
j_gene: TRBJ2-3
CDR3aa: ASSREVEGQY

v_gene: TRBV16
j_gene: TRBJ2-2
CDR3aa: ASSQGTSVSTGELF

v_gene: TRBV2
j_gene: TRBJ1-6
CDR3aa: ASRRVGSPLH

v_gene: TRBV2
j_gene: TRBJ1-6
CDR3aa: ASSEQVRSPLH

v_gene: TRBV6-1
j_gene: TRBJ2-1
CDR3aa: ASTLGGLASEQF

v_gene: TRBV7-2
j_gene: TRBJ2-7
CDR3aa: ASSLDRGSYEQY

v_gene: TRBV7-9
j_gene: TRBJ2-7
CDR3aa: ASSFGRDYEQY

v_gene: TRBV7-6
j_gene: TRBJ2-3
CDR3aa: ASSRLAGRPQY

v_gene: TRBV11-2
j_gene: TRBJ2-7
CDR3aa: ASSLGGGRAGYEQY

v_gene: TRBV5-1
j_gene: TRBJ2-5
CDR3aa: ASSPGTSGIPIQETQY

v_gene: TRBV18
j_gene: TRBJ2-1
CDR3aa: ASSHRLAEGYNEQF

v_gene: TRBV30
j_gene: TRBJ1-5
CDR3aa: AWSVEGNQPQH

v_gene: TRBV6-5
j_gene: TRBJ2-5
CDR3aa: ASSRGRGGPGTQY

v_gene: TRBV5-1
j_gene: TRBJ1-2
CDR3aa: ASSLGDENYGYT

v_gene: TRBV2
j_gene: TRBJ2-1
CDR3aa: ASSGSEGQF

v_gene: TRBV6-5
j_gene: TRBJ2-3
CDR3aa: ASSQLPGDTQY

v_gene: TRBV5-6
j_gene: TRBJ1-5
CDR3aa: ASSLYRAGGSNQPQH

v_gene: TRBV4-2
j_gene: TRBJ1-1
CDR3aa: ASSQIPSSNTEAF